These 24 T cell receptor beta chains were all obtained from the same sample, sequenced in a study of T cells in Graves' hyperthyroidism and ophthalmopathy. There were TCR beta CDR3 regions amplified from RNA transcripts. HTBI primers drove first-round RT-PCR of the TCR CDR3. TCRdb re-analysed the multiplex PCR reads in MiXCR, keeping a single row per CDR3 protein. Altogether around 620,000 distinct CDR3 sequences are present, 15% to 20% being singletons, with the ten largest covering around 4%. Sequencing was performed on blood. The receptors were sampled from a woman aged 25 to 39 with Graves' hyperthyroidism.

This clonotype was recorded at least ten times. V is TRBV7-9 and J is TRBJ2-1; tentatively, D is TRBD2 (6 bases). CDR1 and CDR2 from the germline V gene are SEHNR and FQNEAQ (reference sequence). Trimming took off 8 bases at V and 4 bases at J, with 12 bases between the two ends. There are 13 residues in the CDR3. In nucleotides, the CDR3 is TGTGCCAGCGGGGAGACTAGGTACAATGAGCAGTTCTTC. Protein: CASGETRYNEQFF.

This clonotype occurred many times. The CDR3 bases are TGCGCCAGCAGCTTCTCCGGGGAAAAGGAAGCTTTCTTT. The encoded protein is CASSFSGEKEAFF. The chain uses TRBV5-1 and TRBJ1-1; D uncertain. Germline CDR1 is SGHRS and CDR2 is YFSETQ. The CDR3 is 13 residues long. Trimming removed 2 bases at V and 8 bases at J, with 13 bases between.

This clonotype was seen at least ten times. The chain joins TRBV11-2 to TRBJ1-1; the D is unclear. Trimming cost V 4 bases and J 3 bases, with 12 bases left between them. This CDR3 spans 14 amino acids. Germline V gives CDR1 SGHAT, CDR2 FQNNGV. CDR3 sequence (DNA): TGTGCCAGCAGCTCCAGTCGGATTTACACTGAAGCTTTCTTT. It codes for CASSSSRIYTEAFF.

This clonotype was observed many times. V and J are TRBV5-1 and TRBJ2-1; D not resolved. CDR1 and CDR2 (germline): SGHRS, YFSETQ. CDR3 length: 15 residues. The ends were cut back, 0 bases at V and 0 bases at J, with 7 bases in the middle. The CDR3 region has the DNA TGCGCCAGCAGCTTGGCGGATACCTCCTACAATGAGCAGTTCTTC. Translation: CASSLADTSYNEQFF.

This chain connects TRBV20-1 to TRBJ2-3; a weak D match, TRBD2 (5 bases). Germline lookup yields CDR1 DFQATT and CDR2 SNEGSKA (reference sequence). V was shortened by 5 bases and J by 0 bases, with 12 bases between the two germline ends. CDR3 length: 14 amino acids. This CDR3 is CSASFGVSTDTQYF. The CDR3 nucleotides read TGCAGTGCTTCATTCGGGGTTAGCACAGATACGCAGTATTTT.

This clonotype was detected many times. The CDR3 protein is CASSLGTGGTGELFF. DNA for the CDR3: TGTGCCAGCAGCTTAGGGACAGGGGGCACCGGGGAGCTGTTTTTT. V gene TRBV5-6 combines with J gene TRBJ2-2, with TRBD1 matching 11 bases. Germline V gives CDR1 SGHDT, CDR2 YYEEEE. This CDR3 comprises 15 residues. V shed 2 bases, J shed 4 bases, and the junction held 1 base outside the gene matches. Based on the CDR3 plus reference TRBV5-6 and TRBJ2-2, the full variable domain is DAGVTQSPTHLIKTRGQQVTLRCSPKSGHDTVSWYQQALGQGPQFIFQYYEEEERQRGNFPDRFSGHQFPNYSSELNVNALLLGDSALYLCASSLGTGGTGELFFGEGSRLTVL.

This clonotype was recorded a few times. V usage is TRBV28 and J usage is TRBJ2-5; D is possibly TRBD2 (5 bases). Deletions cut 8 bases from V and 2 bases from J, with 18 bases between. The CDR3 covers 15 residues. From germline, CDR1 is MDHEN and CDR2 SYDVKM. The CDR3 nucleotides are TGTGCCAGCCGTGGCCTCGGAGGCAAACAAGAGACCCAGTACTTC. Amino acid sequence: CASRGLGGKQETQYF.

In its sample, this clonotype was seen a few times. The CDR3 region has the DNA TGTGCCAGCAGCGTCGGGACAGGCACCCGGTCCACGAACACTGAAGCTTTCTTT. Protein product: CASSVGTGTRSTNTEAFF. This chain joins TRBV9 and TRBJ1-1; 8 bases are shared with TRBD1. Germline CDR1 SGDLS, CDR2 YYNGEE. Trimming took 2 bases from V and 1 from J; bases not matched to a gene: 13. CDR3 length equals 18 residues. Filled out from reference TRBV9 and TRBJ1-1, the complete variable domain reads DSGVTQTPKHLITATGQRVTLRCSPRSGDLSVYWYQQSLDQGLQFLIQYYNGEERAKGNILERFSAQQFPDLHSELNLSSLELGDSALYFCASSVGTGTRSTNTEAFFGQGTRLTVV.

In this sample, this clonotype turned up a few times. V is TRBV2 and J is TRBJ2-4; tentative D call: TRBD2 (6 bases). This CDR3 has 14 amino acids. Germline V gives CDR1 SNHLY, CDR2 FYNNEI. The V end was cut by 9 bases, the J end by 7 bases, with 19 bases between. The DNA of the CDR3 is TGTGCCAGTTTAGCCCAGGAGGGTTGGAACATTCAGTACTTC. It codes for CASLAQEGWNIQYF.

This clonotype was found many times. This chain joins TRBV11-2 and TRBJ2-7; 9 bases line up with TRBD2. The ends lost 5 bases at V and 7 bases at J; junction bases unmatched: 9. CDR3 length: 14 residues. Germline CDR1 is SGHAT and CDR2 is FQNNGV. The DNA of the CDR3 is TGTGCCAGCAGCACCGGACTAGCGTCATGGGAGCAGTACTTC. It specifies CASSTGLASWEQYF.

In this sample, this clonotype turned up many times. The rearrangement links TRBV12-3 or TRBV12-4 to TRBJ2-7; TRBD2 is a possible D gene (6 bases). This CDR3 region has 15 residues. Trimming took 3 bases from V and 5 from J, leaving 17 bases between them. The CDR3 nucleotides are TGTGCCAGCAGTTTCGTTAACCCGGGGGAAAACGAGCAGTACTTC. The encoded protein is CASSFVNPGENEQYF.

About this clonotype itself: With a much larger clone just one base away, this may be a read error. The DNA for the CDR3 is TGCAGCGTTGAAGGAGGAGACACCATATATTTT. Amino acids: CSVEGGDTIYF. This sequence joins TRBV29-1 and TRBJ1-3, with D hard to call. V was trimmed by 1 base and J by 8 bases, leaving 6 bases between them. Germline V gene sequence: CDR1 SQVTM, CDR2 ANQGSEA. The CDR3 has 11 residues.

This clonotype was picked up a small number of times. The V gene is TRBV6-4, the J gene TRBJ2-1, with D possibly matching TRBD1 (6 bases). Germline V gene sequence: CDR1 MRHNA, CDR2 SNTAGT. The CDR3 contains 14 residues. Trimming removed 5 bases from V and 5 bases from J, with 13 bases in between. CDR3 sequence (DNA): TGTGCCAGCAGTAAAACCCAGGGGAACAATGAGCAGTTCTTC. It specifies CASSKTQGNNEQFF.

Notes on this clonotype: Since the CDR3 does not end with the conserved phenylalanine or tryptophan, this likely comes from a read error. The gene calls are TRBV19 and TRBJ1-1, with D possibly TRBD1 on 6 matching bases. The germline gives CDR1 LNHDA, CDR2 SQIVND (reference sequence). This CDR3 has 14 residues. V dropped 7 bases and J dropped 4 bases, with 16 bases sitting between them. The CDR3 here is CASIPQGESTEAFL. The CDR3 DNA reads as TGTGCCAGTATCCCACAGGGAGAAAGCACTGAAGCTTTCCTT.

This clonotype was detected many times. The chain joins TRBV7-2 to TRBJ2-7, with TRBD2 matching over 14 bases. The CDR3 runs 14 residues. J lost 6 bases, V lost 5 bases, and 3 bases had no gene match. Germline V gene data show CDR1 as SGHTA and CDR2 as FQGNSA. The CDR3 DNA sequence: TGTGCCAGCAGCCGACTAGCGGGAGGGCCCGAGCAGTACTTC. It yields the protein CASSRLAGGPEQYF. Looking up the rest from reference TRBV7-2 and TRBJ2-7 gives the full variable domain: GAGVSQSPSNKVTEKGKDVELRCDPISGHTALYWYRQSLGQGLEFLIYFQGNSAPDKSGLPSDRFSAERTGGSVSTLTIQRTQQEDSAVYLCASSRLAGGPEQYFGPGTRLTVT.

This clonotype has a handful of counts. The chain carries TRBV2 and TRBJ2-7; D ambiguous. The CDR3 loop spans 12 amino acids. V was pared by 8 bases and J by 2 bases, with 10 bases between. Germline CDR1 is SNHLY and CDR2 is FYNNEI. The CDR3 nucleotides are TGTGCCAGCCAGGTGACGACCTACGAGCAGTACTTC. It translates to CASQVTTYEQYF.

This clonotype was detected ten times or more. The CDR3 sequence is CSVEDRSGITYEQYF. As DNA, the CDR3 is TGCAGCGTTGAAGATCGAAGCGGGATCACCTACGAGCAGTACTTC. The rearrangement links TRBV29-1 to TRBJ2-7; TRBD2 matches 7 bases. Germline assignment: CDR1 SQVTM and CDR2 ANQGSEA. With V trimmed by 0 bases and J by 2 bases, 7 bases remained unmatched. The CDR3 is 15 residues long.

This clonotype was counted many times. The genes are TRBV20-1 and TRBJ2-3; D not certain. With 3 bases removed from V and 0 bases from J, the gap between germline ends came to 10 bases. The CDR3 length is 14 residues. The germline V gene has CDR1 DFQATT and CDR2 SNEGSKA (reference sequence). CDR3 coding DNA: TGCAGTGCTAGCGAGGCAGCTAGCACAGATACGCAGTATTTT. Its translation is CSASEAASTDTQYF.

The chain couples TRBV10-2 to TRBJ2-7, with D tentatively TRBD1 (6 bases). CDR3 length: 13 amino acids. Trimming pared 7 bases from V and 5 bases from J, leaving 15 bases between. Germline loops: CDR1 WSHSY, CDR2 SAAADI. The CDR3, as DNA: TGCGCCAGCACGGAGTTGGGGGCTGACGAGCAGTACTTC. This codes for CASTELGADEQYF.

There are many counts of this clonotype. J is TRBJ1-1 and V is TRBV20-1; D remains unclear. The CDR3 is 13 residues long. The germline V gene has CDR1 DFQATT and CDR2 SNEGSKA (reference sequence). The germline V and J ends were trimmed by 3 bases and 0 bases, with 8 bases remaining between them. The CDR3 DNA reads as TGCAGTGCTAGGGACGGGATGAACACTGAAGCTTTCTTT. Protein: CSARDGMNTEAFF.

The sample holds one count of this clonotype. A much bigger clone sits one base away, suggesting this may be a read error. The chain employs TRBV18 and TRBJ1-1; D is perhaps TRBD1 (5 bases). With 4 bases removed from V and 12 bases from J, the gap between germline ends came to 15 bases. Looked up from germline, CDR1 is KGHSH and CDR2 is LQKENI. The length of the CDR3 is 12 residues. CDR3 DNA: TGTGCCAGCTCACTACTCCAGGGAGGGACTTTCTTT. Amino acids: CASSLLQGGTFF.

This clonotype was seen at least ten times. The chain employs TRBV7-2 and TRBJ1-6, with D maybe TRBD1 (6 bases). Trimming left V 7 bases short and J 9 bases short, with 22 bases between. Germline V CDR1 and CDR2: SGHTA, FQGNSA. CDR3 length: 16 amino acids. CDR3 region: CASNGRGRGAGSPLHF. DNA of the CDR3: TGTGCCAGCAACGGCCGAGGGAGGGGGGCAGGTTCACCCCTCCACTTT.

This clonotype was found many times. The chain uses TRBV28 and TRBJ1-5; tentative D call: TRBD1 (5 bases). CDR3 size: 15 residues. Looked up from germline, CDR1 is MDHEN and CDR2 is SYDVKM. Trimming pared 4 bases from V and 1 base from J, leaving 11 bases between. The CDR3 DNA sequence: TGTGCCAGCAGTTCGGGGGTGACGAGCAATCAGCCCCAGCATTTT. Its protein is CASSSGVTSNQPQHF.

This clonotype was observed a few times. This chain connects TRBV4-3 to TRBJ2-7, with 8 bases lining up with TRBD1. Germline-derived CDR1 and CDR2 are LGHNA and YSLEER. This CDR3 comprises 18 residues. The V segment lost 4 bases and the J segment 0 bases; nucleotides outside the gene matches: 14. CDR3 coding DNA: TGCGCCAGCAGCCTTCAGCCCCACAGGGGGGCTTACTCCTACGAGCAGTACTTC. Translated: CASSLQPHRGAYSYEQYF.